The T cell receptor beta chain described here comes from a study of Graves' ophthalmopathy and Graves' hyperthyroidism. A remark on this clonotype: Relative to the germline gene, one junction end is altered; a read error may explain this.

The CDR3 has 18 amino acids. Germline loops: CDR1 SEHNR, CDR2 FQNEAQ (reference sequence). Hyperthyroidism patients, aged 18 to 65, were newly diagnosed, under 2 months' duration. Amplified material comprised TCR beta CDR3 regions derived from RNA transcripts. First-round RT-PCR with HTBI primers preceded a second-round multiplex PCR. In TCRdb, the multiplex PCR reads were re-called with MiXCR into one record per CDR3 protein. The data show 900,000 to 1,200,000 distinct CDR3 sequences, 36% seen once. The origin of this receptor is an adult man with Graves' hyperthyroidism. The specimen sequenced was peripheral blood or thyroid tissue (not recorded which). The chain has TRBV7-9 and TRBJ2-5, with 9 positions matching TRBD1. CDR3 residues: CANSLPYGQGRYQETQYF. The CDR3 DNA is TGTGCCAACAGCTTACCCTATGGACAGGGGCGGTACCAAGAGACCCAGTACTTC.